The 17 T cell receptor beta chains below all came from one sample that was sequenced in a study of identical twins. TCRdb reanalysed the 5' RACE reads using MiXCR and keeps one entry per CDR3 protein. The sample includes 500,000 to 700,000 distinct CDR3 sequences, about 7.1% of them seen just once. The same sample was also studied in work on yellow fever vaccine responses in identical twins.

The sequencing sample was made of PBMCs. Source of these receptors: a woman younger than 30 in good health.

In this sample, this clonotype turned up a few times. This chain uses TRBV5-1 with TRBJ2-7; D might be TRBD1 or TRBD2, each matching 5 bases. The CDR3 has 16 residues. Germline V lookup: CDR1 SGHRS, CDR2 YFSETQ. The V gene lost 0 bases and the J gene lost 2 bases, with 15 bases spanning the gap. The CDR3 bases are TGCGCCAGCAGCTTGGTTCTCAGTTCGGGGCCCTACGAGCAGTACTTC. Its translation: CASSLVLSSGPYEQYF.

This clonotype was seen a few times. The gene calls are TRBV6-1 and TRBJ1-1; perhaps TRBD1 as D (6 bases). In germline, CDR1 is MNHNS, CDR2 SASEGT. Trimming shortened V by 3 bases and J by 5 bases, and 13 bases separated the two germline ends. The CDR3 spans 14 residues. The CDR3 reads CASSDMWGATEAFF. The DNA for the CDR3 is TGTGCCAGCAGTGATATGTGGGGGGCAACTGAAGCTTTCTTT.

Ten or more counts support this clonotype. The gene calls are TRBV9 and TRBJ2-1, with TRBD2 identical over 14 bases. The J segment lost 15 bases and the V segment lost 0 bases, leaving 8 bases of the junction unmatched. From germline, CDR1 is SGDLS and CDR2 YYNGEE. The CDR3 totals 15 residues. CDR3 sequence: CASSVEGGLAGVLFF. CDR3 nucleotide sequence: TGTGCCAGCAGCGTAGAGGGGGGACTAGCGGGAGTGTTGTTCTTC.

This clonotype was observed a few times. CDR3 residues: CASSPAGGESYEQYF. The DNA for the CDR3 is TGTGCCAGCAGCCCAGCGGGAGGAGAATCCTACGAGCAGTACTTC. The rearrangement joins TRBV4-2 to TRBJ2-7; 9 nucleotides match TRBD2. V was pared by 4 bases and J by 1 base, with 5 bases of the junction left unmatched. The CDR3 extends over 15 amino acids. The germline V gene encodes CDR1 LGHNA and CDR2 YNFKEQ.

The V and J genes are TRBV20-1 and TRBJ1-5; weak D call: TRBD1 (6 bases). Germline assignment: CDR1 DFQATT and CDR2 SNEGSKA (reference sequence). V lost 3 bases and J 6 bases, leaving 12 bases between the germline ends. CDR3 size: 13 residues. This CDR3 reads CSASGGGPQPQHF. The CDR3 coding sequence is TGCAGTGCTAGTGGAGGGGGGCCTCAGCCCCAGCATTTT.

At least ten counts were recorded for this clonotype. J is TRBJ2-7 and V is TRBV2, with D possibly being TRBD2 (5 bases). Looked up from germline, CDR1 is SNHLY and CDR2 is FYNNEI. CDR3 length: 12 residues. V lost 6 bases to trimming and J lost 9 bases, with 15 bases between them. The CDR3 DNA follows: TGTGCCAGCAGAAATGAACGGGCGGGGCAGTACTTC. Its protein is CASRNERAGQYF.

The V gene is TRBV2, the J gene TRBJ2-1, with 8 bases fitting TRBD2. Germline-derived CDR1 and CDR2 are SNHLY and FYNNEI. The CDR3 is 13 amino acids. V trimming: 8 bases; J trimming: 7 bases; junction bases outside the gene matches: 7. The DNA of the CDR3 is TGTGCCAGCCCACTGGCGGGAGGTAATGAGCAGTTCTTC. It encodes CASPLAGGNEQFF.

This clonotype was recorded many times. CDR3 sequence (DNA): TGTGCCAGCAGTTTGTCGGGAGGGGAGCAGTACTTC. Protein product: CASSLSGGEQYF. The V and J genes are TRBV12-3 or TRBV12-4 and TRBJ2-7, with 8 bases aligning to TRBD2. The CDR3 is 12 residues long. Trimming at V came to 3 bases and at J to 7 bases, leaving 2 bases not matched to a gene.

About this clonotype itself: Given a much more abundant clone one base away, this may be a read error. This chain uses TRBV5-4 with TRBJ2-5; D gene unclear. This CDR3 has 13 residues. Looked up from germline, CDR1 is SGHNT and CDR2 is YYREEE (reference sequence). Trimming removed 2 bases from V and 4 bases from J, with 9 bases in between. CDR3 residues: CASSFIVGETQYF. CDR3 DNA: TGTGCCAGCAGCTTTATAGTTGGAGAGACCCAGTACTTC.

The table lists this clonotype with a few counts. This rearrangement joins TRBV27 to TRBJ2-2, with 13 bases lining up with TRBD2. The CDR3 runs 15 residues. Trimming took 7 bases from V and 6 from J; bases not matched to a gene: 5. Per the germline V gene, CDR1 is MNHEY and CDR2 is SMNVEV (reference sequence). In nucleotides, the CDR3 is TGTGCCAGCAACCCACTAGCGGGAGGGCCCGGGGAGCTGTTTTTT. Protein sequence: CASNPLAGGPGELFF.

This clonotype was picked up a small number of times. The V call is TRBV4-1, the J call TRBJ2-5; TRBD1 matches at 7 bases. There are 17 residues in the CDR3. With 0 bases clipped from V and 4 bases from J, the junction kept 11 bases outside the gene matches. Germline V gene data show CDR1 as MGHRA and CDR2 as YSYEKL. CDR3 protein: CASSQDAPRGRGETQYF. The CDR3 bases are TGCGCCAGCAGCCAAGATGCTCCGAGGGGGCGAGGAGAGACCCAGTACTTC.

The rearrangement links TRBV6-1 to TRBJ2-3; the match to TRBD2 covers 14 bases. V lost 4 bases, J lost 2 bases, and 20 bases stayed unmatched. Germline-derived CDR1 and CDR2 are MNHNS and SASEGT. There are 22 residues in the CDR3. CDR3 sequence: CASSVCPGPGLAGDSATDTQYF. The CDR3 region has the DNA TGTGCCAGCAGTGTGTGTCCGGGACCGGGACTAGCGGGAGATTCTGCCACAGATACGCAGTATTTT.

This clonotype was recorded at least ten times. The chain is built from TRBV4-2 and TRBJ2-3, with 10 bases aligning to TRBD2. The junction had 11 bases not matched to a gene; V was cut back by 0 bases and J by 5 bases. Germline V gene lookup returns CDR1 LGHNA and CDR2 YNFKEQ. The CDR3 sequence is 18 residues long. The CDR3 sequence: CASSQEGSGGAGGDTQYF. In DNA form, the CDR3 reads TGTGCCAGCAGCCAAGAAGGCAGCGGGGGGGCTGGTGGAGATACGCAGTATTTT.

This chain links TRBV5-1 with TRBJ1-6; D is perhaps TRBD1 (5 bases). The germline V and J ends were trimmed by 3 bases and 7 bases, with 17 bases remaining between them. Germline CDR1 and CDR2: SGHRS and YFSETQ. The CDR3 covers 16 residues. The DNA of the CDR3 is TGCGCCAGCAGCTATCACTGGTCGGGGACGAATTCACCCCTCCACTTT. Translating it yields CASSYHWSGTNSPLHF.

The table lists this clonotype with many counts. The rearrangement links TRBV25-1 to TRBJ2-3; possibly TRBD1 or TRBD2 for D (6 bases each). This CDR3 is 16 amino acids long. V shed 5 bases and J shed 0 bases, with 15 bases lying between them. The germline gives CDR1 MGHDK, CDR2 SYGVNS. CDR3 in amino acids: CASSRNLGGSTDTQYF. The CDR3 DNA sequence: TGTGCCAGCAGTCGAAATTTAGGGGGGAGCACAGATACGCAGTATTTT.

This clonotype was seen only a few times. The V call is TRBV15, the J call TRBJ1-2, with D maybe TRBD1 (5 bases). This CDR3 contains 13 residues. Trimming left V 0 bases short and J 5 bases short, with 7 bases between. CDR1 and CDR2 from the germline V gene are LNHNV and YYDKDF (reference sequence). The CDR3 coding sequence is TGTGCCACCAGCAGAGATTGGGGGTATGGCTACACCTTC. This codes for CATSRDWGYGYTF.

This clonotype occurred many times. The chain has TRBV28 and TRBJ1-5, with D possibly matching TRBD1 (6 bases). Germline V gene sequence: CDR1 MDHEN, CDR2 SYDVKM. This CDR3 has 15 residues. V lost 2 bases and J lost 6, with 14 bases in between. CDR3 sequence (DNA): TGTGCCAGCAGTTTAATGGGGGCCGAGGGTCAGCCCCAGCATTTT. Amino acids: CASSLMGAEGQPQHF. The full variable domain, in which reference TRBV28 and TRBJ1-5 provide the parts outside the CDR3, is DVKVTQSSRYLVKRTGEKVFLECVQDMDHENMFWYRQDPGLGLRLIYFSYDVKMKEKGDIPEGYSVSREKKERFSLILESASTNQTSMYLCASSLMGAEGQPQHFGDGTRLSIL.